This T cell receptor beta chain stems from a study of Ad26.COV2.S vaccination and SARS-CoV-2 variants. As for the study in general: Participant was drawn from the COV1001 Ad26.COV2.S trial arm. The study's findings and limits: While placebo recipients had lower spike-specific TCR breadth, vaccine recipients had more. Measures of TCR breadth and depth may have fallen short of total T cell responses.

Turning to this clone: Its antigen is still unknown.

Regarding treatment: roughly 18 received Ad26.COV2.S at low or high dose, single or two shots; about 5 received placebo; per-sample allocation not given. At day 63 after the first vaccine or placebo injection, samples were drawn. Ad26.COV2.S expressed prefusion-stabilized spike from the original Wuhan strain. Trimming shortened V by 3 bases and J by 1 base, and 11 bases separated the two germline ends. Germline-derived CDR1 and CDR2 are LGHDT and YNNKEL (reference sequence). CDR3 length equals 15 residues. Produced via immunoSEQ multiplex PCR; TCRdb's table is partial and in-frame only. The repertoire holds about 400,000 clones, with around 93% as singletons.

This chain links TRBV3-1 (or the pseudogene TRBV3-2) with TRBJ2-3; tentatively, D is TRBD2 (6 bases). The material sequenced was peripheral blood, taken in a trial of Ad26.COV2.S vaccine versus placebo. The clonotype comes from a person between 18 and 59 years old who received the Ad26.COV2.S COVID-19 vaccine or a placebo. This chain's CDR3 is CASSQGLRGTDTQYF. CDR3 in DNA: TGTGCCAGCAGCCAGGGACTTCGAGGCACAGATACGCAGTATTTT.